Listed below are T cell receptor beta chains from one sample, sequenced in a study of blood T cell repertoires in COVID-19. Clones were sequenced by immunoSEQ multiplex PCR, and TCRdb holds only the in-frame ones, with some missing. The sample comprises a few hundred thousand clones, around nine tenths of which are singletons, and about 3% rests with the top ten. The sequenced sample was peripheral blood. These receptors were collected from a man in his sixties with acute or convalescent COVID-19. Both conserved end residues are trimmed from each CDR3. A D gene is named only where the DNA matches it firmly.

V gene,D gene,CDR3 protein
TRBV29-1,TRBD2,SVEDPRTSGGAADTQY
TRBV28,TRBD1,ASSWDRRGREQY
TRBV6-6,-,ASSYSRETGGYT
TRBV19,TRBD1,ASSETGAYGYT
TRBV5-4,TRBD2,ASNGGRQGGFKSTDTQY
TRBV5-6,-,ASSRAQRGYT
TRBV11-2,TRBD2,ASSRRTSAETQY
TRBV19,TRBD1,ASTPGQGNSPLH
TRBV18,TRBD1,ASSPNRDRTYGYT
TRBV4-1,TRBD1,ASSHGGQPNLNEKLF
TRBV27,TRBD2,ASSPTSGDSTDTQY
TRBV7-9,-,ASSPWTAQETQY
TRBV10-3,TRBD1,AISRQGRNEQF
TRBV15,TRBD1,ATSRDPFVGTAVEEKLF
TRBV18,-,ASSPSQGQQGGYT
TRBV19,TRBD2,ASSFPSGGAADTQY
TRBV7-9,TRBD1,ASSATGGSGYT
TRBV5-1,-,ASSLAIGSAQETQY
TRBV27,TRBD1,ASSSTGNDNYGYT
TRBV11-3,TRBD2,ASSLRTSGGAWETQY
TRBV19,TRBD1,ASRPQGASTDTQY
TRBV4-3,TRBD2,ASSPGPGLGLDTQY
TRBV28,TRBD1,ASSLGQGAPGGELF
TRBV11-2,TRBD1,ASSLVPGQGARDTEAF
TRBV28,-,ASSLSGSPSPLH
TRBV7-8,-,ASSPGAEGSYNEQF
TRBV7-9,TRBD1,ASSPGQGYNEQF
TRBV27,TRBD2,ASSLGGAGTDTQY
TRBV21-1,-,ASSPPGGIRSNEQF
TRBV11-2,TRBD1,ASSKAGQINYGYT
TRBV7-9,TRBD1,ARRPTQGAVETQY
TRBV9,-,ASSGLEWSGANVLT
TRBV3-1/TRBV3-2,TRBD1,ASSRGTGIMNTEAF
TRBV18,-,ATSRLRAPTGTGELF
TRBV6-4,TRBD1,ASSPGQGTTGELF
TRBV21-1,-,ASSNGQKGNQPQH
TRBV28,-,ASSWGSMNTEAF
TRBV30,TRBD1,AWSDRTGGLWSPLH
TRBV5-1,-,ASSLAGGPQGEKLF
TRBV24-1,TRBD1,ATSAVDRGIYGYT
TRBV5-6,TRBD1,ASSDRDRPRGENSPLH
TRBV7-9,-,ASSSQGGGANVLT
TRBV28,-,ASRPRLRTGTQY
TRBV5-1,-,ASSLGGRSNYGYT
TRBV6-2/TRBV6-3,-,ASSYRTVNAYGYT
TRBV19,-,ASTPWERVSTEAF
TRBV28,-,ASSLFLSPGNQPQH
TRBV19,TRBD1,ASGWRTGAYNEQF
TRBV29-1,TRBD1,SATRTGNAEQF
TRBV7-9,-,ASRLMNTEAF
TRBV5-1,TRBD1,ASSLIVQGARNEQF
TRBV27,TRBD1,ASSTQGYQPQH
TRBV19,TRBD2,ASSPGIAGGPGYNEQF
TRBV7-2,TRBD2,ASSLTASGGETQY
TRBV5-8,-,ASSLVGTRAGQPQH
TRBV6-6,-,ASVIGNQPQH
TRBV19,TRBD1,ASSIQGQNYGGYT